A single sample is the source of the 9 T cell receptor beta chains below, sequenced in a study of blood T cell repertoires in COVID-19. Some clones are missing from TCRdb's copy, which holds only in-frame ones; the method was immunoSEQ multiplex PCR. Of about 190,000 clones listed, around three quarters are singletons. Sequencing used peripheral blood. The origin of the receptors is a man in his 60s with active or convalescent COVID-19.

The V call is TRBV7-9, the J call TRBJ2-7; 8 nucleotides agree with TRBD2. Unmatched junction bases numbered 6, after V lost 5 bases and J lost 3 bases. Germline CDR1 and CDR2: SEHNR and FQNEAQ (reference sequence). The CDR3 is made up of 14 amino acids. CDR3 in amino acids: CASSDISGSYEQYF. CDR3 sequence (DNA): TGTGCCAGCAGCGACATAAGCGGGAGCTACGAGCAGTACTTC.

This chain connects TRBV12-3 or TRBV12-4 to TRBJ2-1; TRBD2 matches at 7 bases. The length of the CDR3 is 13 residues. Losses at the gene ends were 3 bases for V and 6 bases for J; bases not matched to a gene: 2. This CDR3 is CASSFGGSNEQFF. The CDR3 nucleotides read TGTGCCAGCAGTTTCGGCGGGAGCAATGAGCAGTTCTTC.

The chain is built from TRBV7-9 and TRBJ2-5; the D gene is possibly TRBD1 (5 bases). Trimming left V 1 base short and J 5 bases short, with 8 bases between. CDR3 length: 13 residues. Germline V gene lookup returns CDR1 SEHNR and CDR2 FQNEAQ (reference sequence). The DNA of the CDR3 is TGTGCCAGCAGCTTAGAAAGGGGTGAGACCCAGTACTTC. Translated, it gives CASSLERGETQYF.

The chain carries TRBV30 and TRBJ1-5; D call uncertain. V dropped 2 bases and J dropped 1 base, with 6 bases sitting between them. This CDR3 region has 13 residues. Germline assignment: CDR1 GTSNPN and CDR2 SVGIG (reference sequence). The CDR3, as DNA: TGTGCCTGGAGTCAAAGCAGCAATCAGCCCCAGCATTTT. The encoded protein is CAWSQSSNQPQHF.

The chain employs TRBV28 and TRBJ2-7; TRBD2 matches at 8 bases. The V gene end was trimmed by 7 bases and the J gene end by 2 bases; junction bases not matched to a gene: 13. Germline V lookup: CDR1 MDHEN, CDR2 SYDVKM. The CDR3 runs 16 residues. Here the CDR3 DNA reads TGTGCCAGCACCTCTGGGGCCAGGCGGGGGGCCTACGAGCAGTACTTC. This codes for CASTSGARRGAYEQYF.

This chain uses TRBV19 with TRBJ1-2, with 9 positions matching TRBD1. Per germline, CDR1 LNHDA and CDR2 SQIVND (reference sequence). The ends lost 5 bases at V and 4 bases at J; junction bases unmatched: 5. This CDR3 region has 14 residues. Written as DNA, the CDR3 is TGTGCCAGTAGTCAATCGACAGGGGGCTATGGCTACACCTTC. This codes for CASSQSTGGYGYTF. The variable domain in full, completed from reference TRBV19 and TRBJ1-2, reads DGGITQSPKYLFRKEGQNVTLSCEQNLNHDAMYWYRQDPGQGLRLIYYSQIVNDFQKGDIAEGYSVSREKKESFPLTVTSAQKNPTAFYLCASSQSTGGYGYTFGSGTRLTVV.

The V gene is TRBV6-5, the J gene TRBJ2-7, with TRBD1 matching over 11 bases. The CDR3 has 14 amino acids. The V segment lost 7 bases and the J segment 12 bases; nucleotides outside the gene matches: 14. CDR1 and CDR2 from the germline V gene are MNHEY and SVGAGI. CDR3 amino acids: CASINRDRGARRYF. In DNA, the CDR3 is TGTGCCAGCATCAACCGGGACAGGGGGGCTAGGCGGTACTTC.

The gene calls are TRBV27 and TRBJ2-3; 8 bases are shared with TRBD2. Per germline, CDR1 MNHEY and CDR2 SMNVEV (reference sequence). The CDR3 extends over 15 amino acids. Trimming cost V 3 bases and J 1 base; bases outside gene matches: 3. CDR3 region: CASSFGLAGTDTQYF. CDR3 in DNA: TGTGCCAGCAGTTTCGGACTAGCTGGCACAGATACGCAGTATTTT.

The V call is TRBV21-1, the J call TRBJ2-7; TRBD2, the table's D call, lacks a check against the DNA. TRBV21-1 is described as a pseudogene. The CDR3 has 15 amino acids. Written as DNA, the CDR3 is TGTGCCAGCAGCAAAAACCCGCGCGGGAACTACGAGCAGTACTTC. It is translated as CASSKNPRGNYEQYF.